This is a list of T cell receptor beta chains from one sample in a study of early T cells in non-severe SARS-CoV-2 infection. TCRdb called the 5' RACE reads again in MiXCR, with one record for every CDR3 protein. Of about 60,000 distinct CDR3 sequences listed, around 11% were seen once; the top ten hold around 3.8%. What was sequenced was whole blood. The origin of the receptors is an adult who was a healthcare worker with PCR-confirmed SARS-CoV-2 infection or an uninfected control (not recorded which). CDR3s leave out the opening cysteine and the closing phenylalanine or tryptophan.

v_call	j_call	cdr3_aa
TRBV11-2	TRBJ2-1	ASSLRPTEQF
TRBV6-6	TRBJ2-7	ASSPASVYEQY
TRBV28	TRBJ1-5	ANQGSNQPQH
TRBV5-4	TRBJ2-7	ASSPRDYAEEQY
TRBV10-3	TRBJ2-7	AIRWDDASEQY
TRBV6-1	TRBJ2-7	ASSVIGTSAYEQY
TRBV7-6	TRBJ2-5	ASSLALGGGGLETQY
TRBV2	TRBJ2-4	ASSLRGREAKNIQY
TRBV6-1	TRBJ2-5	ASTRDSGIGKTQY
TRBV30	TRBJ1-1	AWSGNQGMFPNTEAF
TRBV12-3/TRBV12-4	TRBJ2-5	ASSFTGETQY